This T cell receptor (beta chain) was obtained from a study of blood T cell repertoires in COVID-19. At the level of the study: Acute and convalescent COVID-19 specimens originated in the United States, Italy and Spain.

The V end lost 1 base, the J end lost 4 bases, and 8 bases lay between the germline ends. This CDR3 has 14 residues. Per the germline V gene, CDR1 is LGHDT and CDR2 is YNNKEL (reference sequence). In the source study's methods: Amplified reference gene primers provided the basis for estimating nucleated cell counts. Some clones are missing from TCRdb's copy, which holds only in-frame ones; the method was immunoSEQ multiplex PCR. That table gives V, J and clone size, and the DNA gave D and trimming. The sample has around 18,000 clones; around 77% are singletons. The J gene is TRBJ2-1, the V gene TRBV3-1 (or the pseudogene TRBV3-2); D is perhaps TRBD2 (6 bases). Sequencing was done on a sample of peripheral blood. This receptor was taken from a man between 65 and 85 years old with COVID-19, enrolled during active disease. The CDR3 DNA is TGTGCCAGCAGCCAAGCCCGGGGGTACAATGAGCAGTTCTTC. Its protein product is CASSQARGYNEQFF.